This TCR beta chain was recorded in a study of Graves' ophthalmopathy and Graves' hyperthyroidism. From germline, CDR1 is MDHEN and CDR2 SYDVKM. This CDR3 region has 14 residues. V dropped 5 bases and J dropped 3; count of bases not matched to a gene: 7. Disease in donors with ophthalmopathy had moderate-to-severe activity, CAS ≥3, NOSPECS ≥4 and under 3 months' duration. Using RNA transcripts, the TCR beta CDR3 regions were amplified. Second-round multiplex PCR came after first-round RT-PCR with HTBI primers. Via MiXCR, TCRdb re-called the multiplex PCR reads, giving one row per CDR3 protein. The data contain about 480,000 distinct CDR3 sequences, 13% to 15% of them seen just once; the ten biggest clones take up 9.8%.

Input material: blood. The chain is built from TRBV28 and TRBJ2-7; 7 nucleotides align to TRBD1. This sequence originates from a woman between 25 and 40 years old with Graves' ophthalmopathy. CDR3 protein: CASSNNRGLYEQYF. CDR3 in DNA: TGTGCCAGCAGTAACAACAGGGGCCTCTACGAGCAGTACTTC.